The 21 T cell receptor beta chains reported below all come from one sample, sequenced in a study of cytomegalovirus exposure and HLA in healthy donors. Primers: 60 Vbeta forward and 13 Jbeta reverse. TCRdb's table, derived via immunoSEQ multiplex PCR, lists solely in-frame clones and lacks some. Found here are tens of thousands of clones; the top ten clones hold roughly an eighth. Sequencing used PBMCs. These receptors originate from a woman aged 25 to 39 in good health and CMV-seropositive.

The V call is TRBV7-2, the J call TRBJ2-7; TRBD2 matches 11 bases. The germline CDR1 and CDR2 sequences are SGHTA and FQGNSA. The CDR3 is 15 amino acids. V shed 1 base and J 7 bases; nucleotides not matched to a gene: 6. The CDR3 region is CASSLGLAGGREQYF. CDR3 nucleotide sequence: TGTGCCAGCAGCTTAGGTCTAGCGGGAGGACGGGAGCAGTACTTC.

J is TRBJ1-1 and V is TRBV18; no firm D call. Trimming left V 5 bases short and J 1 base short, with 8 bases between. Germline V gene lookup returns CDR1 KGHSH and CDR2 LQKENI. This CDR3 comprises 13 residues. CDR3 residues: CASSTYSNTEAFF. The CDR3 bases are TGTGCCAGCTCAACTTACTCGAACACTGAAGCTTTCTTT.

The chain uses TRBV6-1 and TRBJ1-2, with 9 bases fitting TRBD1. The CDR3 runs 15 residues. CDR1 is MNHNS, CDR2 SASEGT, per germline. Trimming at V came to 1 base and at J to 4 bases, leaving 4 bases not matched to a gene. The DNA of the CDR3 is TGTGCCAGCAGTGAAGGAACAGGGGGCAGCTATGGCTACACCTTC. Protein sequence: CASSEGTGGSYGYTF.

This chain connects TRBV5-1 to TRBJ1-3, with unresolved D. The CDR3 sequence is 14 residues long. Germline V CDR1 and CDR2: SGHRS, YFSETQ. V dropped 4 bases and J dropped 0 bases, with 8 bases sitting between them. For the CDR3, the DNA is TGCGCCAGCAGCACCGCAGACTCTGGAAACACCATATATTTT. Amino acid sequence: CASSTADSGNTIYF.

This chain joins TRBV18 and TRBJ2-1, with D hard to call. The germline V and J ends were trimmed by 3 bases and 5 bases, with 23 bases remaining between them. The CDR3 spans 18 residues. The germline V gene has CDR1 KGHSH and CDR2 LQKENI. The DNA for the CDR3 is TGTGCCAGCTCACCCATGACTGACCTGCCCAGAAACGACAATGAGCAGTTCTTC. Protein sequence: CASSPMTDLPRNDNEQFF.

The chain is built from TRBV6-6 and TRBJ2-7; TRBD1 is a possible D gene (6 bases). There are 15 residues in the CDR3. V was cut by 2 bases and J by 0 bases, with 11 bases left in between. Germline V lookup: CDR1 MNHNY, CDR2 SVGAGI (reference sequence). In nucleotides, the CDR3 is TGTGCCAGCAGTTACCCCCAGGGGAGCTCCTACGAGCAGTACTTC. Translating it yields CASSYPQGSSYEQYF.

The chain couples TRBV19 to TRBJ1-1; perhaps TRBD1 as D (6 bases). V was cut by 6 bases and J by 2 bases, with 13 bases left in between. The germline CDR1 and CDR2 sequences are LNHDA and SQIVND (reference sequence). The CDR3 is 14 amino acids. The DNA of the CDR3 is TGTGCCAGTAGCAGGGGAACGATCAACACTGAAGCTTTCTTT. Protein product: CASSRGTINTEAFF.

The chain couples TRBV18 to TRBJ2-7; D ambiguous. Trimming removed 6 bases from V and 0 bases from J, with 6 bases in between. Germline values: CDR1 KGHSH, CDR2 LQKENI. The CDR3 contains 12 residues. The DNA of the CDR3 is TGTGCCAGCTCCACGAGCTCCTACGAGCAGTACTTC. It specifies CASSTSSYEQYF. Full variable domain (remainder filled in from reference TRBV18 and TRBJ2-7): NAGVMQNPRHLVRRRGQEARLRCSPMKGHSHVYWYRQLPEEGLKFMVYLQKENIIDESGMPKERFSAEFPKEGPSILRIQQVVRGDSAAYFCASSTSSYEQYFGPGTRLTVT.

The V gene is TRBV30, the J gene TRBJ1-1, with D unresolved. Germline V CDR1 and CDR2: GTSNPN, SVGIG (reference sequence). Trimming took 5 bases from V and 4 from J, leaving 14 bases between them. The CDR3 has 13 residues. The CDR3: CAWALGRITEAFF. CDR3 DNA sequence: TGTGCCTGGGCCCTTGGCCGTATCACTGAAGCTTTCTTT.

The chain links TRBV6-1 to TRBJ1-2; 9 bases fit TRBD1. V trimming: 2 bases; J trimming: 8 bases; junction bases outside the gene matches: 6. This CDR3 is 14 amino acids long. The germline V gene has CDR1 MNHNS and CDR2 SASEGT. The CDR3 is CASSETGTGTGYTF. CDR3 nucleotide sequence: TGTGCCAGCAGTGAAACCGGGACAGGGACCGGCTACACCTTC.

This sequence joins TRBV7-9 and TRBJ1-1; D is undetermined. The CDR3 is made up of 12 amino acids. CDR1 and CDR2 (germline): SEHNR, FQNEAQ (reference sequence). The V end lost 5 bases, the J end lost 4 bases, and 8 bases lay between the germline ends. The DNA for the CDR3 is TGTGCCAGCAGCCCCGGAGTCACTGAAGCTTTCTTT. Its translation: CASSPGVTEAFF. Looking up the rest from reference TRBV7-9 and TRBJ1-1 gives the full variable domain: DTGVSQNPRHKITKRGQNVTFRCDPISEHNRLYWYRQTLGQGPEFLTYFQNEAQLEKSRLLSDRFSAERPKGSFSTLEIQRTEQGDSAMYLCASSPGVTEAFFGQGTRLTVV.

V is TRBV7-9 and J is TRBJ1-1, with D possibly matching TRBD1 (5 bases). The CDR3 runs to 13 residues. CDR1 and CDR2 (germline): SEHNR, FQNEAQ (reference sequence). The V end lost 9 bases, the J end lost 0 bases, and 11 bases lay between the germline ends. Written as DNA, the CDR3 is TGTGCCAGTTCGACAGCTCTGAACACTGAAGCTTTCTTT. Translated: CASSTALNTEAFF. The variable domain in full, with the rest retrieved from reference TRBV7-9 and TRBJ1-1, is DTGVSQNPRHKITKRGQNVTFRCDPISEHNRLYWYRQTLGQGPEFLTYFQNEAQLEKSRLLSDRFSAERPKGSFSTLEIQRTEQGDSAMYLCASSTALNTEAFFGQGTRLTVV.

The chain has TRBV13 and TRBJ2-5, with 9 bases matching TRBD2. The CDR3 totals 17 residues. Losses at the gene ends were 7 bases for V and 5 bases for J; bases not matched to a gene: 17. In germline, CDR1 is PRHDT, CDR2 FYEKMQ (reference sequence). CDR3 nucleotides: TGTGCCAGCACCCCGGGGAGGACGGCGGGGGGGCCTGAGACCCAGTACTTC. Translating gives CASTPGRTAGGPETQYF.

The CDR3 sequence: CASSPLAGGPSGDTQYF. The CDR3 DNA reads TGTGCCAGCAGCCCCTTAGCGGGAGGGCCAAGTGGAGATACGCAGTATTTT. This sequence joins TRBV9 and TRBJ2-3, with 11 nucleotides matching TRBD2. CDR3 length: 17 residues. Germline CDR1 SGDLS, CDR2 YYNGEE. Trimming cost V 4 bases and J 5 bases; bases outside gene matches: 12.

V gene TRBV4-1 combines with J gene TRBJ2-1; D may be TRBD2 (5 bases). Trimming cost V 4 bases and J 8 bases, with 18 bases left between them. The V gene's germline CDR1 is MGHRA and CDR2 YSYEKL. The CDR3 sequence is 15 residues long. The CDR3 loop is CASSREWRGTDEQFF. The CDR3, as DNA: TGCGCCAGCAGCCGGGAGTGGAGAGGAACGGATGAGCAGTTCTTC.

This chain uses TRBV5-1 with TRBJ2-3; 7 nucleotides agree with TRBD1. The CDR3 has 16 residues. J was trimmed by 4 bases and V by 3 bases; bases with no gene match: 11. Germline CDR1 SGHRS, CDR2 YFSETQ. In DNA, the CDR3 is TGCGCCAGCAGCTCCCCATTAGGGACAGACCCAGATACGCAGTATTTT. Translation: CASSSPLGTDPDTQYF.

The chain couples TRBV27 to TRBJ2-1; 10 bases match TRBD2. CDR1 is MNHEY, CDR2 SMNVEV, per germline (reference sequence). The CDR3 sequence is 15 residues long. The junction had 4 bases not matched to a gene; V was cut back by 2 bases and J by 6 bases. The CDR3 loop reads CASSLIAGGGNEQFF. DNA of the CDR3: TGTGCCAGCAGTTTAATAGCGGGAGGCGGCAATGAGCAGTTCTTC.

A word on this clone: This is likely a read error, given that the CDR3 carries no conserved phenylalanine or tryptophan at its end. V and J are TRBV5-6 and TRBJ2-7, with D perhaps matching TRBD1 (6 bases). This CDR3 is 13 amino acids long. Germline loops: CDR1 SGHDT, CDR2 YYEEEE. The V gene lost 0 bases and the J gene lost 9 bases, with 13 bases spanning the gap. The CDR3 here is CASSLAGAGAQYL. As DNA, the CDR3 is TGTGCCAGCAGCTTGGCCGGGGCAGGGGCGCAGTACCTC.

CDR3 protein: CASSLDRGTSGANVLTF. For the CDR3, the DNA is TGTGCCAGCAGCCTAGACAGGGGTACTTCTGGGGCCAACGTCCTGACTTTC. This chain uses TRBV11-1 with TRBJ2-6, with 8 positions matching TRBD1. V was clipped by 5 bases and J by 1 base; unmatched bases: 7. This CDR3 has 17 residues. Germline CDR1 and CDR2: SGHAT and FQDESV (reference sequence).

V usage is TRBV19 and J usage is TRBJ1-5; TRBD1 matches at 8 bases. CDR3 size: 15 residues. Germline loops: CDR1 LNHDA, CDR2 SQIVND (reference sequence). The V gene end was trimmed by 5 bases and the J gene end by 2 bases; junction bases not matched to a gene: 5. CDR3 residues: CASSFDRGGNQPQHF. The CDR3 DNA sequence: TGTGCCAGTAGTTTCGACAGGGGCGGCAATCAGCCCCAGCATTTT.

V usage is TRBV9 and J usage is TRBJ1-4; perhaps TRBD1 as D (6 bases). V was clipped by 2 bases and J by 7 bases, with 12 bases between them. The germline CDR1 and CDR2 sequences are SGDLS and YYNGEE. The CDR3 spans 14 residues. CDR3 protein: CASSVGTSGEKLFF. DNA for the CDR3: TGTGCCAGCAGCGTTGGGACATCTGGTGAAAAACTGTTTTTT.